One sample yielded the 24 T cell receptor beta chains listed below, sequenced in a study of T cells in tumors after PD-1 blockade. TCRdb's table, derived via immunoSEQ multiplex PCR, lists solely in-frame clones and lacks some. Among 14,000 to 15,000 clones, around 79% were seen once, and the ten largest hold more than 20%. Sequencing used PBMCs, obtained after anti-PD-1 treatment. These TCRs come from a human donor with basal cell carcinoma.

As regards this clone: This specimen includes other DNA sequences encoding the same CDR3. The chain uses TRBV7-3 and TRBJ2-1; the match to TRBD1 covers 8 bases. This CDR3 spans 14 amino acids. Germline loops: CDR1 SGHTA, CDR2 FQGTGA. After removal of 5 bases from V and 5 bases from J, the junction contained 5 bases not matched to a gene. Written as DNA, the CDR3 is TGTGCCAGCAGCGTCAACAGGGGGGACAATGAGCAGTTCTTC. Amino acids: CASSVNRGDNEQFF. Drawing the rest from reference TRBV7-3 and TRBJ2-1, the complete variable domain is GAGVSQTPSNKVTEKGKYVELRCDPISGHTALYWYRQSLGQGPEFLIYFQGTGAADDSGLPNDRFFAVRPEGSVSTLKIQRTERGDSAVYLCASSVNRGDNEQFFGPGTRLTVL.

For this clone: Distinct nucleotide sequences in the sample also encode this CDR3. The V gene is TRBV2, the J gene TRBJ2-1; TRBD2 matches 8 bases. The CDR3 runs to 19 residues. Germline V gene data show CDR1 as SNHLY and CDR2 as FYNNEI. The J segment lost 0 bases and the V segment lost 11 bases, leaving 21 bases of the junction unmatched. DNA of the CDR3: TGTGCCCGCTGTGACGGGGGGGCGGGGGAGGGGAGCTCCTACAATGAGCAGTTCTTC. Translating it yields CARCDGGAGEGSSYNEQFF.

The CDR3 protein is CASSFGQGANTGELFF. CDR3 nucleotides: TGTGCCAGCAGCTTCGGACAGGGCGCGAACACCGGGGAGCTGTTTTTT. The chain carries TRBV5-5 and TRBJ2-2, with 8 bases that match TRBD1. J gave up 0 bases and V 2 bases, and 3 bases lay outside the gene matches. CDR3 size: 16 residues. CDR1 and CDR2 (germline): SGHKS, YYEKEE (reference sequence).

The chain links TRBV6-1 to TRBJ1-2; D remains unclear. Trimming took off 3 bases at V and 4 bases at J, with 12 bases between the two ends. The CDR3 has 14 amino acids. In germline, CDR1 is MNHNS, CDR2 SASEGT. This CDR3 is CASSEVAEGYGYTF. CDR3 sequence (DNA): TGTGCCAGCAGTGAGGTAGCAGAGGGCTATGGCTACACCTTC.

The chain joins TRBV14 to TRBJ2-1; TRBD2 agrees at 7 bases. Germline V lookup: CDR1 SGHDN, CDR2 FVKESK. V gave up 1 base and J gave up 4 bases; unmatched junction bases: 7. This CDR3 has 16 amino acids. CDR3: CASSQVSLARYNEQFF. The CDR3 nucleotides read TGTGCCAGCAGCCAAGTATCACTAGCGCGATACAATGAGCAGTTCTTC.

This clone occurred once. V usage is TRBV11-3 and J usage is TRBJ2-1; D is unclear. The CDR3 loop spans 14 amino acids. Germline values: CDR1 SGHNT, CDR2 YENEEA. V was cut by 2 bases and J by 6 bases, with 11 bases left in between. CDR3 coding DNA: TGTGCCAGCAGCTTACGTGGTTCTACCAATGAGCAGTTCTTC. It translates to CASSLRGSTNEQFF.

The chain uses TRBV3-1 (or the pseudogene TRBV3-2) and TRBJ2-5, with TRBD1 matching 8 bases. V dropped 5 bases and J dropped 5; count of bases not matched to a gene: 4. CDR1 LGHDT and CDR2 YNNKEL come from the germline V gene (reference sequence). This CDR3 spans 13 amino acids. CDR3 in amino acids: CASSYRTGETQYF. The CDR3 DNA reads TGTGCCAGCAGCTATAGGACAGGGGAGACCCAGTACTTC.

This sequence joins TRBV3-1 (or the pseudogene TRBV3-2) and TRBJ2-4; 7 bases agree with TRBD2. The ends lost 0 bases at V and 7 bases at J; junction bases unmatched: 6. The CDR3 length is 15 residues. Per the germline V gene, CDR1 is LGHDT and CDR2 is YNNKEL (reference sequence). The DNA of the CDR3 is TGTGCCAGCAGCCAAGATGGGGAGGGGTCTAACATTCAGTACTTC. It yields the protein CASSQDGEGSNIQYF.

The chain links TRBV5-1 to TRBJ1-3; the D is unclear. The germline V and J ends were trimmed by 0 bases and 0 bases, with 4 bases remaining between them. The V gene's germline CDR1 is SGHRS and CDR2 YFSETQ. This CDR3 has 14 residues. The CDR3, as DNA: TGCGCCAGCAGCTTGGACCCCTCTGGAAACACCATATATTTT. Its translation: CASSLDPSGNTIYF.

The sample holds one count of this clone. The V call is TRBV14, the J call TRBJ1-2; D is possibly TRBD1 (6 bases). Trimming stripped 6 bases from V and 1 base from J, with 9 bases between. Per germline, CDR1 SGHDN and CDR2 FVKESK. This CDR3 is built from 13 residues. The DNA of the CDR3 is TGTGCCAGCAGTGGACAGCTTAACTATGGCTACACCTTC. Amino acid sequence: CASSGQLNYGYTF.

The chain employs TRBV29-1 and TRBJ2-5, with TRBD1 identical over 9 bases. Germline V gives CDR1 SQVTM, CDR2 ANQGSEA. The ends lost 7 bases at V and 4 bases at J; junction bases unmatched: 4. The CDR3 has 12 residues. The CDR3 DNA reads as TGCAGCGGCGACAGGGGGGGAGAGACCCAGTACTTC. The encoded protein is CSGDRGGETQYF.

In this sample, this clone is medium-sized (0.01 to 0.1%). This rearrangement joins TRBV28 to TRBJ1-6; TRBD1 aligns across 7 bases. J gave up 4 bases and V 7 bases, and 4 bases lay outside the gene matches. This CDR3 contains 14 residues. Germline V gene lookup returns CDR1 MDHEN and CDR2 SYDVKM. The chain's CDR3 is CASKSRGYNSPLHF. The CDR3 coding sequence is TGTGCCAGCAAATCCAGGGGGTATAATTCACCCCTCCACTTT. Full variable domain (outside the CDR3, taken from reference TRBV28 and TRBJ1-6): DVKVTQSSRYLVKRTGEKVFLECVQDMDHENMFWYRQDPGLGLRLIYFSYDVKMKEKGDIPEGYSVSREKKERFSLILESASTNQTSMYLCASKSRGYNSPLHFGNGTRLTVT.

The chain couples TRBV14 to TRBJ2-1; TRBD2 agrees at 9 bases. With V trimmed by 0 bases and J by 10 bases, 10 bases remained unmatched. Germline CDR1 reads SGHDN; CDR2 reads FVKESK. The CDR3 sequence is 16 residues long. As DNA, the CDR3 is TGTGCCAGCAGCCAAGATCTGGAGCTAGCGGGACAAGAGCAGTTCTTC. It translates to CASSQDLELAGQEQFF.

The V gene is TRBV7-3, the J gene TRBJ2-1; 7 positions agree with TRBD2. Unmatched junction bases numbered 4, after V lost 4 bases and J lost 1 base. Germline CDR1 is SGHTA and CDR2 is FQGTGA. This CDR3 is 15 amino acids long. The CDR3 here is CASSSTSASYNEQFF. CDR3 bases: TGTGCCAGCAGCTCAACTAGCGCATCCTACAATGAGCAGTTCTTC.

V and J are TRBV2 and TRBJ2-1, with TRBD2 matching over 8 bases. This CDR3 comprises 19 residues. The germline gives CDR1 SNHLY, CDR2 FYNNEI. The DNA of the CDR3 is TGTCCCCGCAGTCACGGGGGGGCGCGGGTGGGGAGCTCCTACAATGAGCAGTTCTTC. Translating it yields CPRSHGGARVGSSYNEQFF.

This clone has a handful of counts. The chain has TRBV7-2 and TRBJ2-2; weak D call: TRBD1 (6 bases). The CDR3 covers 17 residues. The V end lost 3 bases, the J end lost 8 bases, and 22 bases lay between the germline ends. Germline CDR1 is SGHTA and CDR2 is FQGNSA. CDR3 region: CASSFDRPIVDEGELFF. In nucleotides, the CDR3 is TGTGCCAGCAGCTTCGACAGGCCAATCGTTGATGAAGGGGAGCTGTTTTTT.

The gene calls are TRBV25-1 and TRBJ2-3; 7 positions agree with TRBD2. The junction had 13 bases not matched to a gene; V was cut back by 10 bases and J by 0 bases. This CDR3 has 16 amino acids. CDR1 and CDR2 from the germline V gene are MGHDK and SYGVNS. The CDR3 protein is CATGEGRYLSTDTQYF. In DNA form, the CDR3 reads TGTGCCACTGGGGAGGGGCGGTATCTGAGCACAGATACGCAGTATTTT.

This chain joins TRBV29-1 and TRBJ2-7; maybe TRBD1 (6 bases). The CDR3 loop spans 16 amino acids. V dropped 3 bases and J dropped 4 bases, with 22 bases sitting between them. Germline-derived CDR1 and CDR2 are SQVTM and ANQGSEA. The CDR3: CSVEVSADRIRYEQYF. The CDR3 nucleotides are TGCAGCGTTGAGGTCTCCGCAGACAGGATTCGTTACGAGCAGTACTTC.

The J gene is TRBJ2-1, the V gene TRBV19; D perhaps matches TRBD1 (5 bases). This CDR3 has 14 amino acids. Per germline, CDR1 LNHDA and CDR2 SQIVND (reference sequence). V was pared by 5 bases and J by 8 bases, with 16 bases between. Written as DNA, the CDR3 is TGTGCCAGTAGTTGGCGACAGCTCTCTGATGAGCAGTTCTTC. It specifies CASSWRQLSDEQFF. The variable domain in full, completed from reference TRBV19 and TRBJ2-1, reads DGGITQSPKYLFRKEGQNVTLSCEQNLNHDAMYWYRQDPGQGLRLIYYSQIVNDFQKGDIAEGYSVSREKKESFPLTVTSAQKNPTAFYLCASSWRQLSDEQFFGPGTRLTVL.

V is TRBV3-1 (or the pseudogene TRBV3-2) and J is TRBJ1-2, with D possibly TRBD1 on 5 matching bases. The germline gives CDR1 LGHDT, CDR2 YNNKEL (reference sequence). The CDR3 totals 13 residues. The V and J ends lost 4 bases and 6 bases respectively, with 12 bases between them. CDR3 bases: TGTGCCAGCAGCCCGTGGACAAAGGATGGCTACACCTTC. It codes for CASSPWTKDGYTF.

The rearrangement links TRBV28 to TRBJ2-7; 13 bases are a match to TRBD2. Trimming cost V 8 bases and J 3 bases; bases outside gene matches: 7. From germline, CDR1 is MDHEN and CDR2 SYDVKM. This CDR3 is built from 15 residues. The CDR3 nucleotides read TGTGCCAGCTGGACTAGCGGGAGATCTAGCTACGAGCAGTACTTC. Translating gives CASWTSGRSSYEQYF. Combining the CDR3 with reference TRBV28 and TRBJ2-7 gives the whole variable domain DVKVTQSSRYLVKRTGEKVFLECVQDMDHENMFWYRQDPGLGLRLIYFSYDVKMKEKGDIPEGYSVSREKKERFSLILESASTNQTSMYLCASWTSGRSSYEQYFGPGTRLTVT.

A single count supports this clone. The CDR3 loop reads CASSSGGTGGFYEQYF. The CDR3 coding sequence is TGTGCCAGCAGCTCGGGAGGGACAGGGGGTTTCTACGAGCAGTACTTC. The rearrangement links TRBV5-4 to TRBJ2-7; 11 nucleotides align to TRBD1. The trim removed 3 bases at V and 3 bases at J, leaving 8 bases unmatched. The CDR3 extends over 16 amino acids. The germline V gene has CDR1 SGHNT and CDR2 YYREEE (reference sequence).

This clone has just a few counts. The CDR3: CASSPSSDYNSPLHF. The DNA of the CDR3 is TGTGCCAGCTCACCATCTTCAGACTATAATTCACCCCTCCACTTT. This chain joins TRBV18 and TRBJ1-6; D is ambiguous. This CDR3 comprises 15 residues. Trimming pared 2 bases from V and 3 bases from J, leaving 8 bases between. The germline gives CDR1 KGHSH, CDR2 LQKENI.

The chain's CDR3 is CASSLAGNYQETQYF. The CDR3 region has the DNA TGTGCCAGCAGCTTAGCGGGCAATTACCAAGAGACCCAGTACTTC. The rearrangement uses TRBV13 and TRBJ2-5; D unclear. The CDR3 spans 15 residues. V was pared by 1 base and J by 0 bases, with 9 bases between. Germline loops: CDR1 PRHDT, CDR2 FYEKMQ (reference sequence).